The 27 T cell receptor beta chains listed next were all sequenced from one sample in a study of spatial heterogeneity in lung cancer. Time point specified: sample taken at primary tumor resection. TCRdb re-analysed the 5' RACE reads in MiXCR, keeping a single row per CDR3 protein. This sample carries approximately 44,000 distinct CDR3 sequences, roughly an eighth of them seen once, and the ten largest clones take around 54%. Sequencing used PBMCs, obtained at surgery. The receptors derive from a male donor with early-stage non-small cell lung cancer.

This clonotype showed up many times. V is TRBV4-3 and J is TRBJ2-7, with D perhaps TRBD2 (5 bases). This CDR3 is built from 14 residues. Germline lookup yields CDR1 LGHNA and CDR2 YSLEER. Between the trimmed V and J ends, which lost 4 bases and 8 bases, there was a span of 18 bases. CDR3 protein: CASSPRAGYFKQYF. Here the CDR3 DNA reads TGCGCCAGCAGCCCCCGGGCGGGCTACTTCAAGCAGTACTTC.

This clonotype was picked up a small number of times. This sequence joins TRBV2 and TRBJ2-5, with 8 bases matching TRBD1. With 4 bases clipped from V and 5 bases from J, the junction kept 6 bases outside the gene matches. CDR1 and CDR2 (germline): SNHLY, FYNNEI. The CDR3 spans 14 residues. The CDR3 loop is CASSGRGPGETQYF. CDR3 sequence (DNA): TGTGCCAGCAGTGGCAGGGGGCCGGGGGAGACCCAGTACTTC.

The chain carries TRBV7-2 and TRBJ2-3; 16 bases line up with TRBD2. Germline values: CDR1 SGHTA, CDR2 FQGNSA. J gave up 4 bases and V 3 bases, and 4 bases lay outside the gene matches. This CDR3 has 17 amino acids. The CDR3 sequence: CASSLEGLAGGADTQYF. For the CDR3, the DNA is TGTGCCAGCAGCTTGGAGGGACTAGCGGGAGGGGCAGATACGCAGTATTTT. Drawing the rest from reference TRBV7-2 and TRBJ2-3, the complete variable domain is GAGVSQSPSNKVTEKGKDVELRCDPISGHTALYWYRQSLGQGLEFLIYFQGNSAPDKSGLPSDRFSAERTGGSVSTLTIQRTQQEDSAVYLCASSLEGLAGGADTQYFGPGTRLTVL.

This clonotype was seen a few times. At one end, the junction sequence differs from germline, possibly due to a read error. This chain uses TRBV7-2 with TRBJ2-4; 7 positions match TRBD1. The CDR3 runs 16 residues. Germline V gives CDR1 SGHTA, CDR2 FQGNSA. Written as DNA, the CDR3 is TGTGCCAGCAGCTTAAATTGGGGGACAGCCAGAAACATTCAGTACTTC. Translation: CASSLNWGTARNIQYF.

The rearrangement joins TRBV5-1 to TRBJ1-1; no clear D. V gave up 5 bases and J gave up 2 bases, with 22 bases separating them. The germline V gene encodes CDR1 SGHRS and CDR2 YFSETQ. CDR3 size: 17 residues. The CDR3 DNA follows: TGCGCCAGCAGGCCCGGTTATGGTGGGCACTCCAACACTGAAGCTTTCTTT. This gives the protein CASRPGYGGHSNTEAFF.

This clonotype was seen a few times. CDR3 in DNA: TGCAGTGCTGAGGGACTAGAGGTATTCGGTGAGCAGTTCTTC. This gives the protein CSAEGLEVFGEQFF. The V call is TRBV20-1, the J call TRBJ2-1; 8 bases match TRBD2. Germline V gives CDR1 DFQATT, CDR2 SNEGSKA (reference sequence). Trimming at V came to 5 bases and at J to 9 bases, leaving 12 bases not matched to a gene. The CDR3 loop spans 14 amino acids.

The chain employs TRBV4-3 and TRBJ1-3; 7 positions agree with TRBD1. The germline gives CDR1 LGHNA, CDR2 YSLEER. This CDR3 has 17 amino acids. Trimming cost V 4 bases and J 0 bases; bases outside gene matches: 9. The CDR3 sequence is CASSPSAGGDSGNTIYF. The CDR3, as DNA: TGCGCCAGCAGCCCCAGCGCAGGGGGGGACTCTGGAAACACCATATATTTT.

V usage is TRBV4-2 and J usage is TRBJ1-6, with D possibly being TRBD1 (5 bases). The germline V gene encodes CDR1 LGHNA and CDR2 YNFKEQ. V was pared by 10 bases and J by 4 bases, with 14 bases between. The CDR3 runs 14 residues. CDR3 bases: TGTGCCACTCAGGGCAGCCTTTATAATTCACCCCTCCACTTT. Residues: CATQGSLYNSPLHF.

This clonotype was recorded a few times. This sequence joins TRBV20-1 and TRBJ1-6; a weak D match, TRBD1 (5 bases). This CDR3 is built from 14 residues. Looked up from germline, CDR1 is DFQATT and CDR2 is SNEGSKA (reference sequence). V was trimmed by 5 bases and J by 10 bases, leaving 18 bases between them. The CDR3 nucleotides are TGCAGTGCTGGCGGGGACCATAAGGGGTCACCCCTCCACTTT. Translation: CSAGGDHKGSPLHF.

This clonotype was observed a few times. V is TRBV7-2 and J is TRBJ2-3; TRBD2 agrees at 13 bases. CDR3 length: 16 residues. With V trimmed by 6 bases and J by 1 base, 4 bases remained unmatched. The germline gives CDR1 SGHTA, CDR2 FQGNSA. CDR3 sequence: CASSRTSGRGTDTQYF. CDR3 coding DNA: TGTGCCAGCAGTAGAACTAGCGGGAGGGGCACAGATACGCAGTATTTT.

This chain links TRBV6-1 with TRBJ1-1; 7 bases line up with TRBD1. This CDR3 has 14 residues. Germline V gene lookup returns CDR1 MNHNS and CDR2 SASEGT. V lost 7 bases and J lost 9; bases outside the gene matches: 14. The CDR3 loop reads CASNPQGSGSKAFF. In nucleotides, the CDR3 is TGTGCCAGCAACCCACAGGGGTCAGGGTCTAAAGCTTTCTTT.

This chain connects TRBV5-1 to TRBJ1-1, with 8 bases aligning to TRBD1. The CDR3 contains 16 residues. Germline V gene data show CDR1 as SGHRS and CDR2 as YFSETQ. After removal of 4 bases from V and 0 bases from J, the junction contained 8 bases not matched to a gene. As DNA, the CDR3 is TGCGCCAGCAGCCCAGGACAGGGAGGTATGAACACTGAAGCTTTCTTT. This gives the protein CASSPGQGGMNTEAFF. Full variable domain (missing parts from reference TRBV5-1 and TRBJ1-1): KAGVTQTPRYLIKTRGQQVTLSCSPISGHRSVSWYQQTPGQGLQFLFEYFSETQRNKGNFPGRFSGRQFSNSRSEMNVSTLELGDSALYLCASSPGQGGMNTEAFFGQGTRLTVV.

The chain employs TRBV7-9 and TRBJ2-4, with D possibly matching TRBD2 (5 bases). Germline assignment: CDR1 SEHNR and CDR2 FQNEAQ (reference sequence). This CDR3 has 11 amino acids. Trimming stripped 5 bases from V and 11 bases from J, with 10 bases between. CDR3 sequence: CASSAEDLQYF. DNA of the CDR3: TGTGCCAGCAGCGCGGAGGACCTTCAGTACTTC.

This clonotype appeared a few times. The rearrangement links TRBV12-3 or TRBV12-4 to TRBJ1-4; 7 bases are a match to TRBD1. Trimming removed 5 bases from V and 4 bases from J; junction bases left unmatched: 4. CDR3 size: 14 residues. The CDR3 here is CASSNYRGNEKLFF. The CDR3 region has the DNA TGTGCCAGCAGTAACTACAGGGGTAATGAAAAACTGTTTTTT.

At least ten counts were recorded for this clonotype. V and J are TRBV20-1 and TRBJ1-5; TRBD1 agrees at 9 bases. Losses at the gene ends were 5 bases for V and 3 bases for J; bases not matched to a gene: 5. The CDR3 consists of 14 residues. CDR1 and CDR2 (germline): DFQATT, SNEGSKA (reference sequence). CDR3 in amino acids: CSAGQGKNNQPQHF. The CDR3 DNA is TGCAGTGCTGGACAGGGGAAGAACAATCAGCCCCAGCATTTT.

Many counts were recorded for this clonotype. The chain couples TRBV6-5 to TRBJ1-2; TRBD1 might be the D (5 bases). Between the trimmed V and J ends, which lost 6 bases and 1 base, there was a span of 6 bases. Per germline, CDR1 MNHEY and CDR2 SVGAGI. The CDR3 is 12 residues long. The CDR3 DNA reads TGTGCCAGCAGAGGGGATAACTATGGCTACACCTTC. Protein sequence: CASRGDNYGYTF.

V usage is TRBV10-3 and J usage is TRBJ1-5; D remains unclear. Germline V gene lookup returns CDR1 ENHRY and CDR2 SYGVKD. The CDR3 has 12 residues. Trimming shortened V by 2 bases and J by 7 bases, and 6 bases separated the two germline ends. CDR3 bases: TGTGCCATCAGTGAGGGAGGGCAGCCCCAGCATTTT. Protein sequence: CAISEGGQPQHF.

This clonotype was detected many times. This sequence joins TRBV3-1 and TRBJ2-3, with D possibly TRBD2 on 5 matching bases. This CDR3 is built from 13 residues. Trimming removed 5 bases from V and 2 bases from J, with 8 bases in between. CDR1 and CDR2 (germline): LGHDT, YNNKEL (reference sequence). The CDR3 region is CASSGSNTDTQYF. CDR3 nucleotides: TGTGCCAGCAGCGGGAGCAACACAGATACGCAGTATTTT.

The rearrangement joins TRBV7-2 to TRBJ1-2, with no clear D. The CDR3 is 13 residues long. The germline V gene has CDR1 SGHTA and CDR2 FQGNSA. The V end was cut by 1 base, the J end by 6 bases, with 9 bases between. The CDR3 nucleotides read TGTGCCAGCAGCTTAGGGGTGGAAAATGGCTACACCTTC. As protein: CASSLGVENGYTF.

The chain combines TRBV2 with TRBJ1-6, with TRBD1 matching over 8 bases. Germline V lookup: CDR1 SNHLY, CDR2 FYNNEI. The CDR3 spans 14 residues. The V gene end was trimmed by 7 bases and the J gene end by 8 bases; junction bases not matched to a gene: 7. The CDR3 here is CASNRQGSDSPLHF. The DNA for the CDR3 is TGTGCCAGCAACCGACAGGGGTCGGATTCACCCCTCCACTTT.

This clonotype was observed a handful of times. V gene TRBV20-1 combines with J gene TRBJ1-5; D is ambiguous. The CDR3 spans 13 residues. V was shortened by 3 bases and J by 7 bases, with 13 bases between the two germline ends. CDR1 DFQATT and CDR2 SNEGSKA come from the germline V gene (reference sequence). Here the CDR3 DNA reads TGCAGTGCTAGGGAAGCGGGAATCCAGCCCCAGCATTTT. This translates into CSAREAGIQPQHF.

The J gene is TRBJ1-1, the V gene TRBV7-9; D unclear. CDR1 and CDR2 (germline): SEHNR, FQNEAQ (reference sequence). Trimming took 5 bases from V and 7 from J, leaving 8 bases between them. This CDR3 has 11 residues. The chain's CDR3 is CASSQSGEAFF. The CDR3 DNA sequence: TGTGCCAGCAGCCAGAGCGGTGAAGCTTTCTTT.

This clonotype has more than one count but fewer than ten. The gene calls are TRBV5-5 and TRBJ1-2; D remains ambiguous. CDR3 length: 13 amino acids. V was trimmed by 1 base and J by 4 bases, leaving 8 bases between them. Germline loops: CDR1 SGHKS, CDR2 YYEKEE (reference sequence). The CDR3 is CASSLYSSYGYTF. The CDR3 region has the DNA TGTGCCAGCAGCTTGTATAGCAGCTATGGCTACACCTTC.

The CDR3 nucleotides are TGTGCCAGCAGCTTAGCCAGCGGGGGAGCCAAAAACATTCAGTACTTC. It specifies CASSLASGGAKNIQYF. The chain combines TRBV7-2 with TRBJ2-4; the match to TRBD2 covers 8 bases. CDR1 is SGHTA, CDR2 FQGNSA, per germline. Trimming cost V 0 bases and J 0 bases; bases outside gene matches: 1. CDR3 length: 16 amino acids.

This clonotype is labeled as medium-sized (0.01 to 0.1%). The chain couples TRBV28 to TRBJ2-5; maybe TRBD2 (5 bases). This CDR3 region has 16 residues. Germline values: CDR1 MDHEN, CDR2 SYDVKM. V was trimmed by 5 bases and J by 3 bases, leaving 19 bases between them. The CDR3 protein is CASSRSSARGEETQYF. CDR3 nucleotide sequence: TGTGCCAGCAGTCGCTCATCAGCTCGGGGAGAAGAGACCCAGTACTTC.

In regard to this clonotype: Sequence at one end of the junction differs from germline and may be a read error. The chain recombines TRBV3-1 with TRBJ1-5; D is uncertain. The CDR3 covers 15 residues. Per the germline V gene, CDR1 is LGHDT and CDR2 is YNNKEL (reference sequence). The CDR3: CVSSPAVNSNQPQHF. In nucleotides, the CDR3 is TGTGTCAGCAGCCCCGCCGTTAATAGCAATCAGCCCCAGCATTTT.

V is TRBV27 and J is TRBJ1-4; possible D gene TRBD1, 5 bases. Between the trimmed V and J ends, which lost 6 bases and 5 bases, there was a span of 16 bases. CDR3 length: 15 residues. CDR1 is MNHEY and CDR2 is SMNVEV in the germline V gene (reference sequence). The CDR3 protein is CASRPTRNRNEKLFF. The CDR3 nucleotides are TGTGCCAGCAGACCCACTCGGAACAGGAATGAAAAACTGTTTTTT.